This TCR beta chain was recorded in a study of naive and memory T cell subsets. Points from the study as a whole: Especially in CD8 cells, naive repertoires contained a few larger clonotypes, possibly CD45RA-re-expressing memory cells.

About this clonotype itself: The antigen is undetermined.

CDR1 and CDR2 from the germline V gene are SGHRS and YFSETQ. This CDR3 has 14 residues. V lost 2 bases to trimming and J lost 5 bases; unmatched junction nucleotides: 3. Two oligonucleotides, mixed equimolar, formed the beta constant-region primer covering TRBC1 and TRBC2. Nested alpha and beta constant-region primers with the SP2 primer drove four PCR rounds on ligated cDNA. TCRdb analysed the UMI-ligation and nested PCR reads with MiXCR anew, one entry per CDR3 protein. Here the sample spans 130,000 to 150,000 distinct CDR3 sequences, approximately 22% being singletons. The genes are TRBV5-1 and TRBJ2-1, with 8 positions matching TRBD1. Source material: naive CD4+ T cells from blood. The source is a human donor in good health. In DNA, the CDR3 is TGCGCCAGCAGCTTCCGGACAGGGAACAATGAGCAGTTCTTC. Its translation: CASSFRTGNNEQFF.